This TCR beta chain was sequenced during a study of cytomegalovirus exposure and HLA in healthy donors. Across the study: A prior study identified just under 120 million unique TCR beta sequences from about 200 million T cells.

A word on this clone: Its cognate antigen is unknown.

V gave up 5 bases and J gave up 1 base; unmatched junction bases: 2. Germline values: CDR1 MDHEN, CDR2 SYDVKM. The CDR3 is 15 amino acids. In the PCR, 60 Vbeta and 13 Jbeta primers were used. Sequenced by immunoSEQ multiplex PCR; TCRdb stores in-frame clones only, minus some. The sample includes over 85,000 clones, about 60% seen only once; the top ten take around 4.8%. Study-wide findings and caveats: Earlier analysis looked at TCR beta V segments, and most were productive about 87% or about 30% of the time. Three CMV-associated chains proved CMV antigen-specific in vitro.

This sequence was found in a human donor in good health. The source material was PBMCs. V and J are TRBV28 and TRBJ2-6; 7 bases map to TRBD1. The chain's CDR3 is CASSTQGSGANVLTF. The CDR3 DNA sequence: TGTGCCAGCAGTACACAGGGGTCTGGGGCCAACGTCCTGACTTTC.